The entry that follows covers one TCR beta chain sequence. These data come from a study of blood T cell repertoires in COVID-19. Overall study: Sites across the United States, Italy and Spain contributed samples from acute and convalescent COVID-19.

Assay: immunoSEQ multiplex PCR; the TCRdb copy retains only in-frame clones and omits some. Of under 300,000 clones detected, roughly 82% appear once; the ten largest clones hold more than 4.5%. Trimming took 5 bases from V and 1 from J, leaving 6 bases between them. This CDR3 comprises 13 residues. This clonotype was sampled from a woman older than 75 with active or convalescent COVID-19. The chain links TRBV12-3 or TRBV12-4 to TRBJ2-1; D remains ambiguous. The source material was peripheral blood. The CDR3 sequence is CASSLGSYNEQFF. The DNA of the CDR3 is TGTGCCAGCAGTCTCGGGTCCTACAATGAGCAGTTCTTC.